The present entry profiles one T cell receptor (beta chain) with its context. Trimming took 5 bases from V and 4 from J; bases not matched to a gene: 9. Germline CDR1 is DFQATT and CDR2 is SNEGSKA (reference sequence). This CDR3 spans 14 amino acids. The sample is drawn from a study of blood T cell repertoires in COVID-19. Study-wide context: Italy, Spain and the United States were the sources of the convalescent and acute COVID-19 samples.

How the authors handled the data: From reference gene primer amplification, estimates of nucleated cell counts were derived. Some clones are missing from TCRdb's copy, which holds only in-frame ones; the method was immunoSEQ multiplex PCR. That table supplies the V and J calls and clone size; D and trimming were determined from the DNA. Of about 220,000 clones in the sample, about 80% are singletons; the top ten hold about 1.3%. Material for sequencing was PBMCs or T cells enriched from blood (not recorded which). The chain has TRBV20-1 and TRBJ1-2, with 8 positions matching TRBD1. This TCR came from a woman in her 40s with acute COVID-19. The CDR3 nucleotides are TGCAGTGCTCGTGCCCAGGGGGCGTTCTATGGCTACACCTTC. It yields the protein CSARAQGAFYGYTF.